This T cell receptor (beta chain) was recorded in a study of tumour-infiltrating T cells in Burkitt lymphoma. Across the study: Productive clonality predicted overall and progression-free survival.

TCRdb's table, derived via immunoSEQ multiplex PCR, lists solely in-frame clones and lacks some. This sample yields 15,000 to 20,000 clones, of which about 80% are seen a single time; 2.1% belongs to the top ten. This clone appeared once. CDR3 length: 13 residues. Trimming took 6 bases from V and 3 from J; bases not matched to a gene: 4. Per the germline V gene, CDR1 is MNHEY and CDR2 is SVGAGI. The chain is built from TRBV6-5 and TRBJ1-1; 7 nucleotides align to TRBD1. This clonotype originated in a human donor with diffuse large B-cell lymphoma. Sequenced material: tumor tissue. CDR3 residues: CASSYRGHTEAFF. The CDR3 coding sequence is TGTGCCAGCAGCTATAGGGGGCACACTGAAGCTTTCTTT.